The T cell receptor beta chain under discussion was sequenced for a study of OX40 agonist ivuxolimab in advanced cancers. A word on this clone: What it recognizes is unknown.

General study points: Near-lowest levels of clonal expansion characterized partial responders at 0.1-3.0 mg/kg.

V shed 4 bases, J shed 5 bases, and the junction held 17 bases outside the gene matches. This CDR3 is 18 amino acids long. CDR1 is LGHNA, CDR2 YNFKEQ, per germline. Libraries were prepared by immunoSEQ multiplex PCR; TCRdb keeps only in-frame clonotypes and omits some of them. The sample includes some 87,000 clones, just over 90% of them seen just once. The sequences come from CD4+ or CD8+ T cells sorted from blood, collected in a trial of the OX40 agonist ivuxolimab. This chain links TRBV4-2 with TRBJ2-5; the match to TRBD2 covers 9 bases. This receptor was identified in an adult with an advanced solid tumor such as melanoma, head and neck, liver or kidney cancer. The CDR3 nucleotides read TGTGCCAGCAGCCGCAAGTGGGACGATAGCGGGGGTGGGGAGACCCAGTACTTC. Amino acids: CASSRKWDDSGGGETQYF.